These T cell receptor beta chains were read from a single sample in a study of cytomegalovirus exposure and HLA in healthy donors. TCRdb keeps only in-frame clones here, not all; method: immunoSEQ multiplex PCR. Of 130,000 or so clones detected, more than 75% appear once; the ten largest clones hold about 3.4%. Sequencing input: PBMCs. These receptors were collected from a man between 18 and 35 years old in good health and CMV-seropositive. Both conserved end residues are part of each CDR3.

TRBV5-4,CASSLRTSAYNEQFF
TRBV27,CASSPRAGNQPQHF
TRBV5-1,CASSLDRETIYF
TRBV19,CASSIGGPGYEQYF
TRBV15,CATSSGAGELFF
TRBV5-1,CASSLGGQGGTEAFF
TRBV5-4,CASRFRADSTGANVLTF
TRBV9,CASSPGLAGGRTGELFF
TRBV19,CASSILAGGGNEQFF
TRBV4-1,CASSPAGTAYEQYF
TRBV7-8,CASSLVETASLSYTF
TRBV28,CASSVAGGDTQYF
TRBV19,CASSIQGIDYEQYF
TRBV6-5,CASGDSQDTQYF
TRBV5-1,CASSLEGTGWYNEQFF
TRBV28,CASKFKGSYGYTF
TRBV13,CASSSRERGTYEQYF
TRBV6-5,CASSYSTFNSGNTIYF
TRBV30,CAWSWASNYGYTF
TRBV4-1,CASSPGRGRTNEKLFF
TRBV5-1,CASSHGEGGFNYGYTF
TRBV5-1,CASSPGGGVGYGYTF
TRBV9,CASSVARGRETQYF
TRBV28,CASSFPTGTANTEAFF
TRBV6-6,CASSSAWRTGNQPQHF
TRBV5-4,CASSLATVNTEAFF
TRBV21-1,CASSKEGTSGRTQETQYF
TRBV6-5,CATTRGMNYGYTF
TRBV7-2,CASSLRPPGNGYTF
TRBV18,CASSPDNRLSTDTQYF
TRBV18,CASLQGTQETQYF
TRBV19,CASSRGSYSSYNEQFF
TRBV2,CASSRRDWLNEQFF
TRBV6-1,CASSGIGLDEQYF
TRBV7-9,CASSFQTGPYEQYF
TRBV6-1,CASSEGVAGTYEQYF
TRBV4-2,CASSQDSGVSSYEQYF
TRBV28,CASSPGLAGTASSYNEQFF
TRBV9,CASSDNSGEQYF
TRBV2,CASSKGTVNQETQYF
TRBV27,CASSLGGSFEQYF
TRBV5-1,CASSLDGNTDTQYF
TRBV30,CAWSPRQGSYEQYF
TRBV4-1,CASSQRTGGFSEQYF
TRBV19,CASSIPSEGLNTEAFF
TRBV6-1,CASSLGQAREKLFF
TRBV10-3,CATQDRGNEKLFF
TRBV7-3,CASSSTRDRGADTQYF
TRBV19,CASSIGGENTEAFF
TRBV27,CASSTTIRYTEAFF
TRBV29-1,CSVVGRWANTEAFF
TRBV5-1,CASRPTGTSYTGELFF
TRBV19,CASSIEGRGSYEQYF